This T cell receptor beta chain was observed in a study of shared clonotypes between healthy human individuals. Overall study context: Each donor's CD4 naive and CD4 memory cells filled three plates apiece, CD8 naive two, and CD8 memory one.

Clones were sequenced by immunoSEQ multiplex PCR, and TCRdb holds only the in-frame ones, with some missing. The data contain more than 850,000 clones, around 82% of them singletons. A word on this clone: What it recognizes is unknown.

Study-wide results and limits: Having only a few donors restricted how much genetic and exposure-history diversity was captured.

Sequenced: memory CD4+ T cells from PBMCs. Noted subset: CD45RA-negative fraction. This TCR derives from a man younger than 35 in good health. Some clones in this sample may be carry-over from other donors' samples.

The CDR3 loop reads CASSQRTGGLNEQFF. The CDR3 region has the DNA TGTGCCAGCAGCCAACGGACAGGGGGCTTGAATGAGCAGTTCTTC. V and J are TRBV7-9 and TRBJ2-1; 11 positions agree with TRBD1. The CDR3 runs 15 residues. The V and J ends lost 5 bases and 7 bases, in that order; junction bases with no gene match: 7. CDR1 SEHNR and CDR2 FQNEAQ come from the germline V gene (reference sequence).